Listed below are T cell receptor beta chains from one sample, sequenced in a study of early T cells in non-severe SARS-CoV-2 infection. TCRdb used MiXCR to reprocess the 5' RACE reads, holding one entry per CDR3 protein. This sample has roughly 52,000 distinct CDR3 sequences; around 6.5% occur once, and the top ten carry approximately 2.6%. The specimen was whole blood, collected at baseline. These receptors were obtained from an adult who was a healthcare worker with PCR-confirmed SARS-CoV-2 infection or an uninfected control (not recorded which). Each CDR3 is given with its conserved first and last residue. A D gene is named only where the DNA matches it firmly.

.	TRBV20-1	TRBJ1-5	CSAHLARGGTNQPQHF
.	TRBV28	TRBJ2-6	CASRIPGANVLTF
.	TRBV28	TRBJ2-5	CASSKRTDPKTQYF
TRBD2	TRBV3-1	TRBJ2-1	CASRGALGPPSGGITYNEQFF
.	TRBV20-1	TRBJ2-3	CSARDSMPDTQYF
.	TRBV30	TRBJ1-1	CAWNRAPEAFF
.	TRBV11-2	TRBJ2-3	CASSLDFYPGTDTQYF
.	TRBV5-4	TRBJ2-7	CASSGGPNEQYF
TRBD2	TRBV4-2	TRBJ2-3	CASSQGTLEAGDTQYF
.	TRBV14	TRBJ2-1	CASSQDQGSVRNEQFF
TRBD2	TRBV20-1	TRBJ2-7	CSALRAGDLSYEQYF
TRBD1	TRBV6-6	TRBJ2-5	CASSYSGGQGQGPQETQYF
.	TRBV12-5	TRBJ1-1	CASGSGSGATEAFF
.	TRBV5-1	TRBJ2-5	CASSLGREKETQYF
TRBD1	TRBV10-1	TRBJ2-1	CASSWTGTGEQFF
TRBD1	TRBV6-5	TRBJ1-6	CASSYVTGTSPLHF
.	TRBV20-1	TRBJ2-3	CSARRGGQVRTDTQYF
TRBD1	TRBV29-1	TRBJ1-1	CSGRRTGVNTEAFF
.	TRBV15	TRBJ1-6	CATSRVNPGIVSPLHF
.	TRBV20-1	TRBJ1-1	CSARTSDEAFF
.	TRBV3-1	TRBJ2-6	CASSQGLNSGANVLTF
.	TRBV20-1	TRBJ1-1	CSARDTSKAFF
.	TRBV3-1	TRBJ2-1	CASSQLGVLGNEQFF
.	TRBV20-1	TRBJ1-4	CSARNGGPGEKLFF
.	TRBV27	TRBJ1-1	CASSHPGMNTEAFF
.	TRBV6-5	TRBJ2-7	CASSTGTALSKQYF
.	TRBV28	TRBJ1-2	CVVGRIDGYTF
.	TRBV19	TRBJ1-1	CASSISLNTEAFF
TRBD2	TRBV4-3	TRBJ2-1	CASSQVPGLGDEQFF
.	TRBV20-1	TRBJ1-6	CSAGNEGALHF
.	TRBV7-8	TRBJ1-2	CASSLWSGANYGYTF
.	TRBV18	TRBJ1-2	CASSPGQRDGYTF
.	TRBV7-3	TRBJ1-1	CASRYEGYGNTEAFF
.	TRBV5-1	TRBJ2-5	CASSLGTLQETQYF
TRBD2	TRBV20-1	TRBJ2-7	CSARDPGLAMFEQYF